These 15 T cell receptor beta chains were all obtained from the same sample, sequenced in a study of shared clonotypes between healthy human individuals. The protocol was immunoSEQ multiplex PCR, while the TCRdb copy is restricted to in-frame clones and leaves out a portion. The sample lists roughly 1.4 million clones, 98% to 99% seen once, with around 0.33% in the top ten. Sequenced input: naive CD4+ T cells sorted from blood. Documented subset: CD45RA+ positively selected. These receptors all stem from a man aged 25-45 years in good health.

J is TRBJ1-5 and V is TRBV28; TRBD1 is a possible D gene (6 bases). V shed 2 bases and J shed 2 bases, with 16 bases lying between them. The CDR3 has 17 amino acids. Looked up from germline, CDR1 is MDHEN and CDR2 is SYDVKM. The CDR3 DNA reads as TGTGCCAGCAGTTTAATAGGGGGGGCCTGGGGCAATCAGCCCCAGCATTTT. It codes for CASSLIGGAWGNQPQHF.

This chain joins TRBV11-3 and TRBJ1-1, with a weak D call TRBD1 (6 bases). This CDR3 spans 13 amino acids. Germline V gives CDR1 SGHNT, CDR2 YENEEA. Trimming took off 5 bases at V and 1 base at J, with 8 bases between the two ends. In DNA, the CDR3 is TGTGCCAGCAGCCGACAGGCGAACACTGAAGCTTTCTTT. Translated: CASSRQANTEAFF.

The J gene is TRBJ2-7, the V gene TRBV19; 8 bases fit TRBD2. With V trimmed by 5 bases and J by 4 bases, 10 bases remained unmatched. Per germline, CDR1 LNHDA and CDR2 SQIVND (reference sequence). The CDR3 is 15 amino acids. CDR3 nucleotide sequence: TGTGCCAGTAGTGCCCCTAGCGGGCGAACTTACGAGCAGTACTTC. It is translated as CASSAPSGRTYEQYF.

V usage is TRBV11-3 and J usage is TRBJ2-7; D is undetermined. Trimming shortened V by 6 bases and J by 7 bases, and 10 bases separated the two germline ends. The germline V gene encodes CDR1 SGHNT and CDR2 YENEEA. The CDR3 runs 11 residues. For the CDR3, the DNA is TGTGCCAGCAGAGCAGATGCGGAGCAGTACTTC. This encodes CASRADAEQYF. Full variable domain (remainder filled in from reference TRBV11-3 and TRBJ2-7): EAGVVQSPRYKIIEKKQPVAFWCNPISGHNTLYWYLQNLGQGPELLIRYENEEAVDDSQLPKDRFSAERLKGVDSTLKIQPAELGDSAVYLCASRADAEQYFGPGTRLTVT.

J is TRBJ1-2 and V is TRBV9; TRBD1 matches at 10 bases. CDR1 is SGDLS, CDR2 YYNGEE, per germline. Trimming removed 3 bases from V and 5 bases from J; junction bases left unmatched: 7. This CDR3 has 15 amino acids. The CDR3 sequence is CASSGRGQGEYGYTF. CDR3 nucleotide sequence: TGTGCCAGCAGCGGCCGAGGACAGGGGGAATATGGCTACACCTTC.

The V and J genes are TRBV18 and TRBJ2-7; D gene uncertain. CDR1 and CDR2 from the germline V gene are KGHSH and LQKENI. The CDR3 covers 16 residues. The V end lost 4 bases, the J end lost 6 bases, and 22 bases lay between the germline ends. CDR3 sequence: CASSRSPGRRMGEQYF. CDR3 nucleotide sequence: TGTGCCAGCTCACGATCCCCGGGCCGCCGTATGGGCGAGCAGTACTTC.

The V call is TRBV18, the J call TRBJ2-3, with 8 bases identical to TRBD2. V was clipped by 3 bases and J by 2 bases; unmatched bases: 4. CDR1 and CDR2 from the germline V gene are KGHSH and LQKENI. The CDR3 loop spans 15 amino acids. The CDR3 DNA reads TGTGCCAGCTCACCGAGCGGGGGTCACACAGATACGCAGTATTTT. Protein: CASSPSGGHTDTQYF.

This chain links TRBV18 with TRBJ2-5; D could derive from TRBD1 or TRBD2 (5 bases each). Trimming pared 3 bases from V and 2 bases from J, leaving 13 bases between. Germline V gene sequence: CDR1 KGHSH, CDR2 LQKENI. This CDR3 has 15 residues. CDR3 bases: TGTGCCAGCTCACCCGATTATGGGGGACAAGAGACCCAGTACTTC. Its protein product is CASSPDYGGQETQYF.

The chain carries TRBV6-1 and TRBJ1-4; TRBD1 matches 9 bases. The CDR3 is made up of 14 amino acids. V shed 6 bases, J shed 8 bases, and the junction held 7 bases outside the gene matches. Germline V gives CDR1 MNHNS, CDR2 SASEGT. CDR3 protein: CASSDGTGYEKLFF. The DNA for the CDR3 is TGTGCCAGCAGCGACGGGACAGGGTACGAAAAACTGTTTTTT.

J is TRBJ2-1 and V is TRBV2; TRBD2 agrees at 8 bases. This CDR3 contains 13 residues. CDR1 is SNHLY and CDR2 is FYNNEI in the germline V gene. Trimming removed 9 bases from V and 4 bases from J; junction bases left unmatched: 5. The CDR3 DNA reads as TGTGCCAGGCGAGCGGGGGCGTACAATGAGCAGTTCTTC. It specifies CARRAGAYNEQFF.

This sequence joins TRBV2 and TRBJ1-1; 12 positions agree with TRBD1. Germline CDR1 reads SNHLY; CDR2 reads FYNNEI. This CDR3 has 14 amino acids. The junction had 7 bases not matched to a gene; V was cut back by 6 bases and J by 8 bases. The DNA of the CDR3 is TGTGCCAGCAGCCGAACCGGGACAGGGGGCGAAGCTTTCTTT. This gives the protein CASSRTGTGGEAFF.

V and J are TRBV15 and TRBJ1-1; D call uncertain. Per the germline V gene, CDR1 is LNHNV and CDR2 is YYDKDF (reference sequence). V lost 3 bases and J lost 4, with 9 bases in between. This CDR3 has 13 amino acids. CDR3 protein: CATSRAGFTEAFF. The CDR3 coding sequence is TGTGCCACCAGCAGGGCCGGCTTCACTGAAGCTTTCTTT.

The chain carries TRBV30 and TRBJ2-5; 12 bases fit TRBD1. Germline V CDR1 and CDR2: GTSNPN, SVGIG (reference sequence). V shed 3 bases, J shed 4 bases, and the junction held 3 bases outside the gene matches. The CDR3 is made up of 14 amino acids. The CDR3 spells CAWSRDRGRETQYF. CDR3 nucleotides: TGTGCCTGGAGCCGGGACAGGGGGCGAGAGACCCAGTACTTC.

This clone was counted a single time. Other nucleotide sequences in the sample specify the same CDR3. J is TRBJ1-5 and V is TRBV25-1; D unresolved. Trimming removed 2 bases at V and 1 base at J, with 3 bases between. Germline lookup yields CDR1 MGHDK and CDR2 SYGVNS. This CDR3 contains 13 residues. The CDR3 bases are TGTGCCAGCAGTGAAAGCAGCAATCAGCCCCAGCATTTT. Amino acids: CASSESSNQPQHF. Drawing the rest from reference TRBV25-1 and TRBJ1-5, the complete variable domain is EADIYQTPRYLVIGTGKKITLECSQTMGHDKMYWYQQDPGMELHLIHYSYGVNSTEKGDLSSESTVSRIRTEHFPLTLESARPSHTSQYLCASSESSNQPQHFGDGTRLSIL.

V gene TRBV2 combines with J gene TRBJ2-1, with D uncertain. The ends were cut back, 4 bases at V and 6 bases at J, with 10 bases in the middle. Germline V gives CDR1 SNHLY, CDR2 FYNNEI. The CDR3 extends over 13 amino acids. This CDR3 is CASSVSQGNEQFF. The DNA of the CDR3 is TGTGCCAGCAGTGTTAGTCAAGGCAATGAGCAGTTCTTC.